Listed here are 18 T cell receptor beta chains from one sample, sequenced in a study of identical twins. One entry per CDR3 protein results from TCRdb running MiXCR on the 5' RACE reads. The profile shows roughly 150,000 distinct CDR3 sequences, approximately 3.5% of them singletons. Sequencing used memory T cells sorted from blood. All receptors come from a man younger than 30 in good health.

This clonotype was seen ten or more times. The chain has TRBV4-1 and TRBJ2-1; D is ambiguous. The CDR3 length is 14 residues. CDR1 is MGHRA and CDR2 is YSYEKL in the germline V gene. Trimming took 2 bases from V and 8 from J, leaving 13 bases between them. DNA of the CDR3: TGCGCCAGCAGCCAACAGAACTATCGGGATGAGCAGTTCTTC. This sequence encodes CASSQQNYRDEQFF.

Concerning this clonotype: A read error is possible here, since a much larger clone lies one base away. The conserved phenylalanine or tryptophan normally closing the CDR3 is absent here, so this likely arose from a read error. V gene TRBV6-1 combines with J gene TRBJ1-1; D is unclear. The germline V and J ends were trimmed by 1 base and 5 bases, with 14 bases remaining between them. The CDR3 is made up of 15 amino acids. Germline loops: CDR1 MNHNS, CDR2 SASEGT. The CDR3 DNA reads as TGTGCCAGCAGTGAAGTCAATGGACCGGGGACTGAAGCTTTCGTT. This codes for CASSEVNGPGTEAFV.

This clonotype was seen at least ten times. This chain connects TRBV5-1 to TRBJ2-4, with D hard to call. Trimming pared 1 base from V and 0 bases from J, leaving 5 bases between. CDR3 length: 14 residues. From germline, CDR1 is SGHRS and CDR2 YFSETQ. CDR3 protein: CASSLTTAKNIQYF. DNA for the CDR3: TGCGCCAGCAGCTTGACTACAGCCAAAAACATTCAGTACTTC.

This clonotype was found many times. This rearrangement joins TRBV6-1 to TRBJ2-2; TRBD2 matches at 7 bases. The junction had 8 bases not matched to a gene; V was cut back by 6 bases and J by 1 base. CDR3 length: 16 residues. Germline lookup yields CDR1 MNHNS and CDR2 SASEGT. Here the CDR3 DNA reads TGTGCCAGCAGGCCCCCCAGCGGGAAGAACACCGGGGAGCTGTTTTTT. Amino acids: CASRPPSGKNTGELFF.

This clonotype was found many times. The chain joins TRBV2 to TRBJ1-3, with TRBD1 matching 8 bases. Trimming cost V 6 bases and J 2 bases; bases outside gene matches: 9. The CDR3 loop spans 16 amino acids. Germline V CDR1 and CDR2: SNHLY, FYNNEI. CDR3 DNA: TGTGCCAGCAGAAGAACTTACAGGGGGACTGGAAACACCATATATTTT. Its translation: CASRRTYRGTGNTIYF.

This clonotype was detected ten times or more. The CDR3 here is CASSFKAGLADTQYF. The CDR3 DNA reads as TGTGCCAGCAGCTTTAAAGCTGGTCTTGCAGATACGCAGTATTTT. This chain joins TRBV7-2 and TRBJ2-3; no definite D call. There are 15 residues in the CDR3. V lost 3 bases and J 4 bases, leaving 14 bases between the germline ends. Germline V gene data show CDR1 as SGHTA and CDR2 as FQGNSA.

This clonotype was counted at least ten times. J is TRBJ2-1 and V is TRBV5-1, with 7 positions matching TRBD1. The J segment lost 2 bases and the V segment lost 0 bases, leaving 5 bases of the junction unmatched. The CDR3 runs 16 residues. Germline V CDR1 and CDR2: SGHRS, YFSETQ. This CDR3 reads CASSLESGQAYNEQFF. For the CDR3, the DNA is TGCGCCAGCAGCTTGGAGAGTGGACAGGCCTACAATGAGCAGTTCTTC.

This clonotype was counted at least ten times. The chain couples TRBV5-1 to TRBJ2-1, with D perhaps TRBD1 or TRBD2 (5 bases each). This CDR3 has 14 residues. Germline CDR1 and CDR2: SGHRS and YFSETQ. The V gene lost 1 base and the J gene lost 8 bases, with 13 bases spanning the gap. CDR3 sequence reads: CASSLRDPLHEQFF. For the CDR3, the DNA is TGCGCCAGCAGCTTGAGGGACCCACTCCATGAGCAGTTCTTC.

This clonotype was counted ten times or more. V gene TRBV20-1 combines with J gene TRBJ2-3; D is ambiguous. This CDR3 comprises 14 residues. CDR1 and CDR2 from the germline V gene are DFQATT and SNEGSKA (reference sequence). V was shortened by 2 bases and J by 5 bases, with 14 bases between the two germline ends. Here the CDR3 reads CSARWAGQRDTQYF. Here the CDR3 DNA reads TGCAGTGCTAGATGGGCAGGTCAGCGAGATACGCAGTATTTT.

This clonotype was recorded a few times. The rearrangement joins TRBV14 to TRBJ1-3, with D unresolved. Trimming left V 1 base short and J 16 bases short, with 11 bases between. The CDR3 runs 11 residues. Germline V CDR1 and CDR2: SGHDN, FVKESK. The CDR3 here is CASSQAQKLYF. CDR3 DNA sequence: TGTGCCAGCAGCCAAGCCCAGAAACTCTATTTT.

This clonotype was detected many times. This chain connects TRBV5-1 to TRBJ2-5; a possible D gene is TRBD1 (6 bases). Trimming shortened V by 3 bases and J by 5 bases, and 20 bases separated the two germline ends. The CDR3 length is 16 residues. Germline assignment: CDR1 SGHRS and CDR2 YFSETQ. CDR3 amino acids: CASSSLRTDNHETQYF. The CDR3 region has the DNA TGCGCCAGCAGCTCGCTTCGGACAGATAATCACGAGACCCAGTACTTC.

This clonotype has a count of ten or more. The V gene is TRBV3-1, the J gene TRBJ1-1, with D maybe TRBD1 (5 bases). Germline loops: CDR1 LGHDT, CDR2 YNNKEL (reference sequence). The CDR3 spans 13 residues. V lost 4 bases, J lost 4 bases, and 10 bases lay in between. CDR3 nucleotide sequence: TGTGCCAGCAGCCTTCAGGGAGCCACTGAAGCTTTCTTT. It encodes CASSLQGATEAFF.

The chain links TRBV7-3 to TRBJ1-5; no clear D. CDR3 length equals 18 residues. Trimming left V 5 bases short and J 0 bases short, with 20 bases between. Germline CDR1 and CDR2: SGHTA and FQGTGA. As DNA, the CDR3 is TGTGCCAGCAGCAGGGAACCGGGGAAACAAACTAGCAATCAGCCCCAGCATTTT. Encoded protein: CASSREPGKQTSNQPQHF.

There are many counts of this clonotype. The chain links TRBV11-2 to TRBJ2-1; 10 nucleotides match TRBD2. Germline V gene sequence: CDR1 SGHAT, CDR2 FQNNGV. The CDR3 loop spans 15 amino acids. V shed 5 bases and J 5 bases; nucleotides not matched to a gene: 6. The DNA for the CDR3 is TGTGCCAGCAGCGACCTAGCGGGAGCCCACAATGAGCAGTTCTTC. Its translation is CASSDLAGAHNEQFF.

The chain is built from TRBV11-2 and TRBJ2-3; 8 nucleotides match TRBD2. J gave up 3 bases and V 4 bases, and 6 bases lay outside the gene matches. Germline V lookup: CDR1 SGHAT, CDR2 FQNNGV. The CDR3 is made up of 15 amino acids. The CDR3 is CASSWPPGGTDTQYF. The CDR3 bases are TGTGCCAGCAGCTGGCCGCCGGGAGGGACAGATACGCAGTATTTT.

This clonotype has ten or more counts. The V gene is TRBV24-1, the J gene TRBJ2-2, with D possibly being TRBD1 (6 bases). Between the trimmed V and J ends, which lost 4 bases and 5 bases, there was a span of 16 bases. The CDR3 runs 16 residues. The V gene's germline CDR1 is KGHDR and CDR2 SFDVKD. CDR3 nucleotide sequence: TGTGCCACCAGTGACTGGGGGCCCCAGGGAACCGGGGAGCTGTTTTTT. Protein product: CATSDWGPQGTGELFF.

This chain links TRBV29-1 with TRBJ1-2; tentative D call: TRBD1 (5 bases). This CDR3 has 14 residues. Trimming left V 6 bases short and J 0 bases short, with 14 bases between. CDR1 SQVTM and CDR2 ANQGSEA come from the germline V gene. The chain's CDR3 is CSVALGQSNYGYTF. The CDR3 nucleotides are TGCAGCGTGGCTCTCGGACAATCTAACTATGGCTACACCTTC.

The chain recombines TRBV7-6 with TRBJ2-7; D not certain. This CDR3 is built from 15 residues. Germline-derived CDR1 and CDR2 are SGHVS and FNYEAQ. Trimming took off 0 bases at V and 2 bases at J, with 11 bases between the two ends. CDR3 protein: CASSLAAGEAYEQYF. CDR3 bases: TGTGCCAGCAGCTTAGCGGCAGGCGAAGCCTACGAGCAGTACTTC.